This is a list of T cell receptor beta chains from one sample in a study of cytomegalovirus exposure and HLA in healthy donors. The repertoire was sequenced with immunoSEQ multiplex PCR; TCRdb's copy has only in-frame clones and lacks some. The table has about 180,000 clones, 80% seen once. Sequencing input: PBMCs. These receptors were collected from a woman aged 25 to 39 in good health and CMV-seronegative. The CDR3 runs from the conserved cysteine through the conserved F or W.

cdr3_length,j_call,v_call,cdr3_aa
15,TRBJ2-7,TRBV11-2,CASRPESSGELEQYF
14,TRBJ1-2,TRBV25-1,CASSEDRSNYGYTF
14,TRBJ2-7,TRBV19,CASSTGLGSYEQYF
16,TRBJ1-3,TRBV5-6,CASSAGQGVIGNTIYF
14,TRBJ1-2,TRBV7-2,CASSLGPTNYGYTF
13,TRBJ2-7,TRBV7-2,CASSLAGGYEQYF
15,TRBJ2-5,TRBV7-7,CASSDNPMGGETQYF
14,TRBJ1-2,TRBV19,CASSVERLPYGYTF
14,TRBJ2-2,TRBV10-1,CASSQGALVGELFF
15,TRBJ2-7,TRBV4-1,CASSQGKDRGVEQYF
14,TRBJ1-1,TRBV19,CASSPGQANTEAFF
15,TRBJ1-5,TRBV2,CASSGDRASNQPQHF
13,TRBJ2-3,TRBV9,CASRGQGADTQYF
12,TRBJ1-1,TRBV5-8,CATPRSNTEAFF
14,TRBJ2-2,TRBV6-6,CASTRGSGTGELFF
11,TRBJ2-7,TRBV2,CASRVKYEQYF
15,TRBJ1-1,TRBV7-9,CASSLGGGDGTEAFF
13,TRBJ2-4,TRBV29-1,CSVERTEGNIQYF
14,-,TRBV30,CAWDGQGPSYEQYF
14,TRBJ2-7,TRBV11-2,CASSFSGGAYEQYF
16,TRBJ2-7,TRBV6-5,CASSYGGSGGADEQYF
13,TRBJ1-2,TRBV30,CAWSLQNSYGYTF
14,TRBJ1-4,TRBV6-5,CASNTGTRNEKLFF
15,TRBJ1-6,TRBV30,CASKDGTGWVSPLHF
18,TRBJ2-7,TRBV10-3,CAISPSQRGQGASDEQYF
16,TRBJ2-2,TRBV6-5,CASSYEPAGAAGELFF
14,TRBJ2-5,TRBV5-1,CASSFQGSGETQYF
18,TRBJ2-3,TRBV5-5,CASSLFPSLAGAPDTQYF
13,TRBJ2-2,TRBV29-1,CSVAGTNTGELFF
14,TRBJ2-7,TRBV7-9,CASSLGEGGYEQYF
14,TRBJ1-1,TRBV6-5,CASSPGHLNTEAFF
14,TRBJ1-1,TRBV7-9,CASSTTGVNTEAFF
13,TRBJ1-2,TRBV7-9,CASSFTDRDGYTF